A single sample gave rise to the 24 T cell receptor beta chains below, sequenced in a study of PD-1 blockade in classical Hodgkin lymphoma. TCRdb keeps only in-frame clones here, not all; method: immunoSEQ multiplex PCR. This sample has some 96,000 clones, with 75% to 90% found just once. Each patient experienced a relapse that followed autologous stem cell transplantation, and brentuximab vedotin exposure varied. The specimen comprised peripheral blood mononuclear cells (PBMCs), sampled at baseline. Receptors were obtained from a human donor with classical Hodgkin lymphoma.

The chain couples TRBV23-1 to TRBJ2-7, with 10 bases identical to TRBD1. TRBV23-1 is filed as an ORF, its function uncertain. There are 17 residues in the CDR3. Germline trimming cut 0 bases from V and 4 bases from J; bases unmatched to any gene: 9. CDR3 region: CASSQSWFGTGVYEQYF. CDR3 bases: TGCGCCAGCAGTCAATCGTGGTTTGGGACAGGGGTATACGAGCAGTACTTC.

The V gene is TRBV28, the J gene TRBJ2-1, with D perhaps TRBD2 (8 bases). From germline, CDR1 is MDHEN and CDR2 SYDVKM. There are 16 residues in the CDR3. The V end was cut by 4 bases, the J end by 6 bases, with 19 bases between. DNA for the CDR3: TGTGCCAGCAGTTCCCCCGGGACTAGACAGGGCAATGAGCAGTTCTTC. Residues: CASSSPGTRQGNEQFF.

The chain recombines TRBV10-3 with TRBJ1-4, with TRBD1 as a possible D gene (5 bases). The ends were cut back, 6 bases at V and 7 bases at J, with 18 bases in the middle. This CDR3 comprises 15 residues. CDR1 and CDR2 (germline): ENHRY, SYGVKD. The CDR3 region is CAISEEGQGSEKLFF. CDR3 DNA: TGTGCCATCAGCGAGGAGGGTCAGGGTAGTGAAAAACTGTTTTTT.

This chain joins TRBV15 and TRBJ2-7; D is possibly TRBD2 (6 bases). Germline V gene data show CDR1 as LNHNV and CDR2 as YYDKDF (reference sequence). The CDR3 sequence is 14 residues long. The ends were cut back, 8 bases at V and 3 bases at J, with 17 bases in the middle. The CDR3 bases are TGTGCCACCCGCCTGGGTCACGGGGGCTACGAGCAGTACTTC. Its translation: CATRLGHGGYEQYF.

Only one count was recorded for this clone. The V and J genes are TRBV18 and TRBJ2-7; D remains unclear. This CDR3 contains 12 residues. From germline, CDR1 is KGHSH and CDR2 LQKENI. The V end lost 2 bases, the J end lost 1 base, and 3 bases lay between the germline ends. The CDR3 loop is CASSPESYEQYF. CDR3 bases: TGTGCCAGCTCACCAGAATCCTACGAGCAGTACTTC.

V and J are TRBV5-5 and TRBJ1-1; no definite D call. This CDR3 has 13 residues. Looked up from germline, CDR1 is SGHKS and CDR2 is YYEKEE (reference sequence). Trimming shortened V by 0 bases and J by 10 bases, and 13 bases separated the two germline ends. CDR3 protein: CASSLGRAGGAFF. In nucleotides, the CDR3 is TGTGCCAGCAGCTTGGGCCGGGCTGGAGGAGCTTTCTTT.

The chain is built from TRBV18 and TRBJ1-5; tentatively, D is TRBD1 (6 bases). The CDR3 sequence is 15 residues long. V lost 2 bases, J lost 3 bases, and 11 bases lay in between. Germline-derived CDR1 and CDR2 are KGHSH and LQKENI. As DNA, the CDR3 is TGTGCCAGCTCACCAGGGGTGGGGGCCAATCAGCCCCAGCATTTT. This sequence encodes CASSPGVGANQPQHF. Combining the CDR3 with reference TRBV18 and TRBJ1-5 gives the whole variable domain NAGVMQNPRHLVRRRGQEARLRCSPMKGHSHVYWYRQLPEEGLKFMVYLQKENIIDESGMPKERFSAEFPKEGPSILRIQQVVRGDSAAYFCASSPGVGANQPQHFGDGTRLSIL.

This rearrangement joins TRBV30 to TRBJ2-5; D is uncertain. CDR3 length: 13 residues. In germline, CDR1 is GTSNPN, CDR2 SVGIG (reference sequence). V was shortened by 0 bases and J by 3 bases, with 8 bases between the two germline ends. CDR3 sequence: CAWSVGRKETQYF. CDR3 nucleotide sequence: TGTGCCTGGAGTGTAGGGCGGAAAGAGACCCAGTACTTC.

V is TRBV5-1 and J is TRBJ1-1; D is ambiguous. V shed 0 bases and J shed 2 bases, with 8 bases lying between them. CDR3 size: 14 residues. Germline CDR1 reads SGHRS; CDR2 reads YFSETQ. The CDR3 DNA sequence: TGCGCCAGCAGCTTGGCCTCGCTCAACACTGAAGCTTTCTTT. Its translation: CASSLASLNTEAFF. Combining the CDR3 with reference TRBV5-1 and TRBJ1-1 gives the whole variable domain KAGVTQTPRYLIKTRGQQVTLSCSPISGHRSVSWYQQTPGQGLQFLFEYFSETQRNKGNFPGRFSGRQFSNSRSEMNVSTLELGDSALYLCASSLASLNTEAFFGQGTRLTVV.

The chain employs TRBV6-1 and TRBJ2-7, with D unclear. The CDR3 spans 14 residues. Germline CDR1 reads MNHNS; CDR2 reads SASEGT. Trimming removed 4 bases at V and 0 bases at J, with 10 bases between. The CDR3 DNA reads as TGTGCCAGCAGTGGTCAACAGACCTCCTACGAGCAGTACTTC. It yields the protein CASSGQQTSYEQYF.

This clone was picked up many times. The V and J genes are TRBV9 and TRBJ2-7; D possibly corresponds to TRBD2 (6 bases). Trimming cost V 0 bases and J 0 bases, with 10 bases left between them. The CDR3 has 15 residues. CDR1 SGDLS and CDR2 YYNGEE come from the germline V gene. The CDR3 DNA reads as TGTGCCAGCAGCGTAGTGGGGACTTTCTCCTACGAGCAGTACTTC. Its translation: CASSVVGTFSYEQYF.

This clone was picked up one time. This sequence joins TRBV28 and TRBJ2-3; weak D call: TRBD2 (5 bases). CDR1 and CDR2 (germline): MDHEN, SYDVKM. The CDR3 length is 15 residues. V lost 1 base, J lost 1 base, and 9 bases lay in between. CDR3 DNA: TGTGCCAGCAGTTTATCCGGGATCCGCACAGATACGCAGTATTTT. It specifies CASSLSGIRTDTQYF.

There are a few counts of this clone. This chain links TRBV29-1 with TRBJ2-1; 16 bases map to TRBD2. V was pared by 7 bases and J by 4 bases, with 7 bases of the junction left unmatched. From germline, CDR1 is SQVTM and CDR2 ANQGSEA. The CDR3 length is 16 residues. For the CDR3, the DNA is TGCAGCGGCACCGGGACTAGCGGGAGGGAATACAATGAGCAGTTCTTC. This gives the protein CSGTGTSGREYNEQFF.

This chain uses TRBV7-9 with TRBJ2-5, with D possibly TRBD1 on 6 matching bases. V shed 5 bases and J shed 2 bases, with 18 bases lying between them. The length of the CDR3 is 16 residues. CDR1 and CDR2 (germline): SEHNR, FQNEAQ (reference sequence). In DNA form, the CDR3 reads TGTGCCAGCAGCCCCCGCGTAGACAGGTTGCAAGAGACCCAGTACTTC. This translates into CASSPRVDRLQETQYF.

The chain carries TRBV7-2 and TRBJ1-2; D gene uncertain. Germline loops: CDR1 SGHTA, CDR2 FQGNSA. This CDR3 has 12 amino acids. Deletions cut 5 bases from V and 4 bases from J, with 8 bases between. CDR3 amino acids: CASSVSTYGYTF. The CDR3 DNA sequence: TGTGCCAGCAGCGTCAGTACCTATGGCTACACCTTC.

The chain couples TRBV5-1 to TRBJ2-1, with D maybe TRBD2 (6 bases). The CDR3 consists of 13 residues. The V gene lost 10 bases and the J gene lost 4 bases, with 15 bases spanning the gap. Germline CDR1 SGHRS, CDR2 YFSETQ. The CDR3: CAWRGGPYNEQFF. CDR3 sequence (DNA): TGCGCCTGGAGGGGCGGGCCTTACAATGAGCAGTTCTTC.

The CDR3 protein is CASSLDLAGGSGANVLTF. Here the CDR3 DNA reads TGTGCCAGCAGCTTAGATCTAGCGGGAGGCTCTGGGGCCAACGTCCTGACTTTC. This sequence joins TRBV11-2 and TRBJ2-6; 11 bases map to TRBD2. The CDR3 loop spans 18 amino acids. The junction had 1 base not matched to a gene; V was cut back by 0 bases and J by 0 bases. Germline CDR1 SGHAT, CDR2 FQNNGV. Variable domain in full (rest from reference TRBV11-2 and TRBJ2-6): EAGVAQSPRYKIIEKRQSVAFWCNPISGHATLYWYQQILGQGPKLLIQFQNNGVVDDSQLPKDRFSAERLKGVDSTLKIQPAKLEDSAVYLCASSLDLAGGSGANVLTFGAGSRLTVL.

This clone was counted between two and nine times. This chain uses TRBV2 with TRBJ2-1; TRBD2 matches 8 bases. Germline V gene sequence: CDR1 SNHLY, CDR2 FYNNEI. The V segment lost 8 bases and the J segment 5 bases; nucleotides outside the gene matches: 8. CDR3 length: 14 amino acids. CDR3 protein: CASQRERGNNEQFF. DNA of the CDR3: TGTGCCAGCCAGCGGGAGAGGGGGAACAATGAGCAGTTCTTC.

This clone turned up a few times. This chain joins TRBV29-1 and TRBJ1-2; D gene unclear. Germline V gene data show CDR1 as SQVTM and CDR2 as ANQGSEA. Trimming pared 6 bases from V and 2 bases from J, leaving 13 bases between. CDR3 length: 13 residues. Here the CDR3 DNA reads TGCAGCGTCGATGGACTGGGGAACTATGGCTACACCTTC. Amino acids: CSVDGLGNYGYTF. Full variable domain (rest looked up from reference TRBV29-1 and TRBJ1-2): SAVISQKPSRDICQRGTSLTIQCQVDSQVTMMFWYRQQPGQSLTLIATANQGSEATYESGFVIDKFPISRPNLTFSTLTVSNMSPEDSSIYLCSVDGLGNYGYTFGSGTRLTVV.

The chain has TRBV30 and TRBJ2-2; tentatively, D is TRBD1 (6 bases). The germline V gene encodes CDR1 GTSNPN and CDR2 SVGIG (reference sequence). The CDR3 length is 13 residues. Trimming stripped 5 bases from V and 3 bases from J, with 10 bases between. In DNA form, the CDR3 reads TGTGCCTGGTCAGGGGTCTACACCGGGGAGCTGTTTTTT. The encoded protein is CAWSGVYTGELFF. The full variable domain, its missing parts supplied by reference TRBV30 and TRBJ2-2, is SQTIHQWPATLVQPVGSPLSLECTVEGTSNPNLYWYRQAAGRGLQLLFYSVGIGQISSEVPQNLSASRPQDRQFILSSKKLLLSDSGFYLCAWSGVYTGELFFGEGSRLTVL.

The V and J genes are TRBV6-5 and TRBJ1-1, with TRBD1 as a possible D gene (5 bases). V was shortened by 5 bases and J by 6 bases, with 13 bases between the two germline ends. CDR3 length: 13 residues. Germline V gives CDR1 MNHEY, CDR2 SVGAGI. CDR3: CASSPGRSPEAFF. In nucleotides, the CDR3 is TGTGCCAGCAGTCCGGGACGCTCGCCTGAAGCTTTCTTT.

The chain links TRBV2 to TRBJ2-3; no clear D. The length of the CDR3 is 13 residues. V was clipped by 2 bases and J by 3 bases, with 6 bases between them. Germline V gives CDR1 SNHLY, CDR2 FYNNEI. The CDR3 here is CASSEIGTDTQYF. CDR3 DNA sequence: TGTGCCAGCAGTGAAATTGGAACAGATACGCAGTATTTT.

The chain recombines TRBV28 with TRBJ2-5, with D tentatively TRBD1 or TRBD2 (7 bases each). The CDR3 length is 13 residues. In germline, CDR1 is MDHEN, CDR2 SYDVKM. V lost 6 bases to trimming and J lost 5 bases, with 13 bases between them. CDR3 amino acids: CASSRGGTETQYF. The DNA for the CDR3 is TGTGCCAGCAGCAGGGGGGGAACGGAGACCCAGTACTTC.

The chain has TRBV5-1 and TRBJ2-5; maybe TRBD2 (6 bases). Trimming pared 5 bases from V and 1 base from J, leaving 9 bases between. Germline CDR1 is SGHRS and CDR2 is YFSETQ. The CDR3 has 13 amino acids. Written as DNA, the CDR3 is TGCGCCAGCAGTAGCGGAGCCCAAGAGACCCAGTACTTC. Translation gives CASSSGAQETQYF.